The present T cell receptor beta chain was sequenced within a study of T cells in Graves' hyperthyroidism and ophthalmopathy. Study details: Peripheral blood was secured at the point of initial diagnosis, before any treatment.

Study-level results: Blood shared most expanded thyroid clonotypes above 0.001.

Uncontrolled infection, other autoimmune disease, pregnancy or lactation led to exclusion. Germline CDR1 MNHEY, CDR2 SMNVEV (reference sequence). V gave up 1 base and J gave up 4 bases, with 16 bases separating them. This CDR3 region has 16 residues. RNA transcripts served as the template for amplifying TCR beta CDR3 regions. TCR CDR3 underwent first-round RT-PCR with the HTBI primer set. MiXCR, run by TCRdb on the multiplex PCR reads, gives a single entry per CDR3 protein. The sample shows hundreds of thousands of distinct CDR3 sequences, about a sixth of them seen only once. Comment on this clonotype: Antigen unknown.

This chain uses TRBV27 with TRBJ1-1, with D possibly matching TRBD1 (5 bases). This TCR was recovered from a woman in her twenties or thirties with Graves' hyperthyroidism. The sequencing sample was made of blood. CDR3 residues: CASSLYINGGGTEAFF. The DNA for the CDR3 is TGTGCCAGCAGTTTATATATAAACGGTGGGGGCACTGAAGCTTTCTTT.